The 23 T cell receptor beta chains reported below all come from one sample, sequenced in a study of identical twins. TCRdb fed the 5' RACE reads into MiXCR, producing one record per CDR3 protein. The sample consists of nearly 250,000 distinct CDR3 sequences, approximately 7% of them appearing once. These records were also assigned to another study, of yellow fever vaccine responses in identical twins.

The sequencing sample was made of memory (CD45RO+) T cells sorted from blood. These receptors all stem from a young woman in good health.

This clonotype was recorded at least ten times. V gene TRBV10-3 combines with J gene TRBJ2-4; 8 bases match TRBD1. Germline V lookup: CDR1 ENHRY, CDR2 SYGVKD. Losses at the gene ends were 4 bases for V and 0 bases for J; bases not matched to a gene: 14. The CDR3 covers 19 residues. CDR3 region: CAISGAAAGQGLAKNIQYF. The CDR3 region has the DNA TGTGCCATCAGTGGAGCTGCGGCAGGACAGGGCTTAGCCAAAAACATTCAGTACTTC.

This clonotype was seen many times. The chain joins TRBV10-3 to TRBJ1-1; D not certain. In germline, CDR1 is ENHRY, CDR2 SYGVKD. V was trimmed by 4 bases and J by 2 bases, leaving 8 bases between them. This CDR3 has 13 amino acids. The CDR3 nucleotides are TGTGCCATCAGTGCGACGGATAACACTGAAGCTTTCTTT. It yields the protein CAISATDNTEAFF.

This clonotype was detected ten times or more. The chain recombines TRBV12-3 or TRBV12-4 with TRBJ1-2; possible D gene TRBD1, 5 bases. The CDR3 totals 11 residues. Deletions cut 5 bases from V and 8 bases from J, with 9 bases between. CDR3 protein: CASSRGGGYTF. In nucleotides, the CDR3 is TGTGCCAGCAGTCGTGGGGGGGGCTACACCTTC.

In this sample, this clonotype turned up a few times. V and J are TRBV5-1 and TRBJ2-5, with D maybe TRBD2 (5 bases). This CDR3 is 17 amino acids long. With 1 base removed from V and 0 bases from J, the gap between germline ends came to 16 bases. Germline lookup yields CDR1 SGHRS and CDR2 YFSETQ. CDR3 in DNA: TGCGCCAGCAGCTTGTTGTCGGCCACTAGGAACCAAGAGACCCAGTACTTC. The encoded protein is CASSLLSATRNQETQYF.

This clonotype came up many times. J is TRBJ1-5 and V is TRBV12-3 or TRBV12-4; D possibly corresponds to TRBD1 (6 bases). The CDR3 totals 14 residues. Trimming took off 4 bases at V and 6 bases at J, with 13 bases between the two ends. Here the CDR3 reads CASSSTGSTQPQHF. In DNA form, the CDR3 reads TGTGCCAGCAGTTCCACAGGGTCTACTCAGCCCCAGCATTTT.

This clonotype has at least ten counts. The genes are TRBV12-3 or TRBV12-4 and TRBJ2-2; TRBD2 matches at 7 bases. CDR3 length: 17 amino acids. After removal of 2 bases from V and 1 base from J, the junction contained 7 bases not matched to a gene. The CDR3 spells CASSLKGGGRNTGELFF. In DNA form, the CDR3 reads TGTGCCAGCAGTTTAAAGGGAGGCGGGAGGAACACCGGGGAGCTGTTTTTT.

This chain uses TRBV20-1 with TRBJ2-5; 8 bases line up with TRBD2. This CDR3 has 19 amino acids. Germline CDR1 reads DFQATT; CDR2 reads SNEGSKA (reference sequence). Trimming at V came to 1 base and at J to 9 bases, leaving 25 bases not matched to a gene. CDR3 region: CSARATSRPGLGALSAQYF. CDR3 nucleotide sequence: TGCAGTGCTAGAGCCACCTCGAGACCGGGACTAGGGGCCTTGTCGGCCCAGTACTTC.

The sample holds a few counts of this clonotype. The rearrangement uses TRBV7-3 and TRBJ2-2, with 7 bases matching TRBD1. The CDR3 covers 14 residues. Germline CDR1 and CDR2: SGHTA and FQGTGA. V was pared by 6 bases and J by 7 bases, with 8 bases of the junction left unmatched. The CDR3 sequence: CASRPTGTVGELFF. DNA for the CDR3: TGTGCCAGCAGGCCGACAGGGACGGTCGGGGAGCTGTTTTTT.

The chain is built from TRBV18 and TRBJ2-1, with D perhaps being TRBD1 or TRBD2 (5 bases each). V was clipped by 5 bases and J by 0 bases, with 14 bases between them. Germline V gene lookup returns CDR1 KGHSH and CDR2 LQKENI. The CDR3 is 16 residues long. CDR3 in DNA: TGTGCCAGCTCAACGCAAACTGGGACCTCCTACAATGAGCAGTTCTTC. It codes for CASSTQTGTSYNEQFF.

This clonotype was recorded a few times. The V and J genes are TRBV24-1 and TRBJ2-2; 9 bases align to TRBD1. This CDR3 has 13 amino acids. Germline trimming cut 10 bases from V and 4 bases from J; bases unmatched to any gene: 3. Per the germline V gene, CDR1 is KGHDR and CDR2 is SFDVKD. The CDR3 region is CATGQGGTGELFF. CDR3 DNA sequence: TGTGCCACGGGACAGGGCGGCACCGGGGAGCTGTTTTTT.

This clonotype occurred many times. The chain combines TRBV29-1 with TRBJ2-1; D gene uncertain. The CDR3 loop spans 12 amino acids. Trimming stripped 5 bases from V and 2 bases from J, with 7 bases between. Looked up from germline, CDR1 is SQVTM and CDR2 is ANQGSEA. The CDR3 DNA reads TGCAGCGTTCCCTTACCCTACAATGAGCAGTTCTTC. Residues: CSVPLPYNEQFF.

This clonotype was observed at least ten times. The rearrangement links TRBV4-1 to TRBJ1-1, with 9 bases identical to TRBD1. The CDR3 covers 17 residues. Trimming took 4 bases from V and 0 from J; bases not matched to a gene: 9. The germline V gene has CDR1 MGHRA and CDR2 YSYEKL. CDR3 protein: CASSPNPTGGMNTEAFF. The CDR3 DNA reads TGCGCCAGCAGCCCCAACCCGACAGGGGGGATGAACACTGAAGCTTTCTTT.

The V call is TRBV29-1, the J call TRBJ2-3; 9 nucleotides line up with TRBD2. Germline V gives CDR1 SQVTM, CDR2 ANQGSEA. Trimming removed 1 base from V and 5 bases from J; junction bases left unmatched: 10. There are 16 residues in the CDR3. The CDR3 DNA reads as TGCAGCGTTGAAGGGGTTGCGCGGGGGGGCAAAGATACGCAGTATTTT. This codes for CSVEGVARGGKDTQYF.

This clonotype was counted many times. The chain employs TRBV20-1 and TRBJ2-2; D ambiguous. The CDR3 is made up of 14 amino acids. Germline values: CDR1 DFQATT, CDR2 SNEGSKA (reference sequence). V was clipped by 3 bases and J by 2 bases, with 10 bases between them. The CDR3 loop is CSASPKGNTGELFF. CDR3 bases: TGCAGTGCTAGCCCTAAGGGTAACACCGGGGAGCTGTTTTTT.

This clonotype was observed a few times. The V call is TRBV6-2 or TRBV6-3, the J call TRBJ2-1; 8 positions match TRBD1. With 7 bases clipped from V and 2 bases from J, the junction kept 10 bases outside the gene matches. The CDR3 contains 16 residues. Germline V gene sequence: CDR1 MNHEY, CDR2 SVGEGT. The CDR3 region has the DNA TGTGCCAGCACGGACCTACAGGGGGGCGCCTACAATGAGCAGTTCTTC. Protein sequence: CASTDLQGGAYNEQFF.

A note on this clonotype: One junction end disagrees with the germline gene, perhaps due to a read error. This chain uses TRBV5-1 with TRBJ2-5; tentative D call: TRBD1 (6 bases). This CDR3 has 18 amino acids. The germline V gene has CDR1 SGHRS and CDR2 YFSETQ. In nucleotides, the CDR3 is TGCGCCAGCAGTTTGGACAGTATTCTTTTTATGGGCCAAGAGACCCAGTACTTC. It encodes CASSLDSILFMGQETQYF.

Ten or more counts support this clonotype. This chain links TRBV11-2 with TRBJ1-2; D ambiguous. Deletions cut 0 bases from V and 2 bases from J, with 13 bases between. CDR1 SGHAT and CDR2 FQNNGV come from the germline V gene. This CDR3 region has 16 residues. CDR3 amino acids: CASSLEISAGNYGYTF. CDR3 DNA: TGTGCCAGCAGCTTAGAGATCTCAGCGGGAAACTATGGCTACACCTTC.

This clonotype was counted only a few times. The V gene is TRBV6-1, the J gene TRBJ2-2; weak D call: TRBD1 (6 bases). V was shortened by 6 bases and J by 2 bases, with 13 bases between the two germline ends. The germline V gene encodes CDR1 MNHNS and CDR2 SASEGT. This CDR3 contains 15 residues. CDR3 bases: TGTGCCAGCAGCCCGGGACAATCAAACACCGGGGAGCTGTTTTTT. Translation gives CASSPGQSNTGELFF.

This clonotype was recorded many times. The genes are TRBV14 and TRBJ2-7, with 11 bases identical to TRBD2. The CDR3 covers 17 residues. V shed 0 bases and J 3 bases; nucleotides not matched to a gene: 7. Germline V gives CDR1 SGHDN, CDR2 FVKESK. The DNA for the CDR3 is TGTGCCAGCAGCCAAGATAGAAGACTAGCGGGAAACTACGAGCAGTACTTC. This encodes CASSQDRRLAGNYEQYF.

V gene TRBV11-1 combines with J gene TRBJ2-4; no reliable D call. CDR1 is SGHAT, CDR2 FQDESV, per germline (reference sequence). This CDR3 spans 14 amino acids. V was shortened by 0 bases and J by 4 bases, with 7 bases between the two germline ends. CDR3 sequence reads: CASSLAIDKNIQYF. The CDR3 nucleotides are TGTGCCAGCAGCTTAGCGATAGATAAAAACATTCAGTACTTC.

In its sample, this clonotype was seen many times. The rearrangement joins TRBV12-3 or TRBV12-4 to TRBJ2-1; D ambiguous. The CDR3 runs 15 residues. Trimming took 6 bases from V and 9 from J, leaving 21 bases between them. The DNA for the CDR3 is TGTGCCAGCAGCCTTGCGCTAGGTTGGTCCGGTGAGCAGTTCTTC. Residues: CASSLALGWSGEQFF.

V is TRBV13 and J is TRBJ2-5, with D perhaps matching TRBD1 (8 bases). The V gene's germline CDR1 is PRHDT and CDR2 FYEKMQ (reference sequence). Between the trimmed V and J ends, which lost 1 base and 1 base, there was a span of 10 bases. This CDR3 comprises 15 residues. The CDR3 loop reads CASSLDRGGQETQYF. Written as DNA, the CDR3 is TGTGCCAGCAGCTTAGACAGGGGGGGCCAAGAGACCCAGTACTTC.

This clonotype has more than one count but fewer than ten. This chain links TRBV29-1 with TRBJ2-3; perhaps TRBD1 as D (5 bases). The CDR3 is 14 amino acids. CDR1 SQVTM and CDR2 ANQGSEA come from the germline V gene. The V and J ends lost 4 bases and 3 bases respectively, with 14 bases between them. Written as DNA, the CDR3 is TGCAGCGTTGGGTCAGGGTCGTGGACAGATACGCAGTATTTT. It codes for CSVGSGSWTDTQYF.